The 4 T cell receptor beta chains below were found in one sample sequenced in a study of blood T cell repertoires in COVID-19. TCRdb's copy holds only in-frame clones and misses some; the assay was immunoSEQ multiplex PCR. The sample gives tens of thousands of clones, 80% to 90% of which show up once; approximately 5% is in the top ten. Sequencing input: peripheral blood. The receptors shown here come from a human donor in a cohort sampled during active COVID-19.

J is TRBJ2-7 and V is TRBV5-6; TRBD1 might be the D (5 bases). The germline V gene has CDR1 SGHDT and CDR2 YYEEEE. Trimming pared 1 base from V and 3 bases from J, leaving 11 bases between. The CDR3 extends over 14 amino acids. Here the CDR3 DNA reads TGTGCCAGCAGCTTGACAGGAACAGACTACGAGCAGTACTTC. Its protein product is CASSLTGTDYEQYF.

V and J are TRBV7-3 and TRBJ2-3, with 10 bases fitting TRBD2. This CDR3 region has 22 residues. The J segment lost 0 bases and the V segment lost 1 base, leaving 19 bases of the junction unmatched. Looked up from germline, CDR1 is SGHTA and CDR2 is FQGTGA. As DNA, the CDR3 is TGTGCCAGCAGCTTAAGGGGCGTACGCGCTAGCGGGGGAAGCACTAGCACAGATACGCAGTATTTT. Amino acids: CASSLRGVRASGGSTSTDTQYF.

CDR3 region: CASTLTGTYEQYF. DNA of the CDR3: TGTGCCAGCACCTTAACCGGGACCTACGAGCAGTACTTC. This chain connects TRBV28 to TRBJ2-7, with a weak D call TRBD2 (5 bases). The CDR3 runs to 13 residues. The germline gives CDR1 MDHEN, CDR2 SYDVKM. V was trimmed by 7 bases and J by 2 bases, leaving 12 bases between them.

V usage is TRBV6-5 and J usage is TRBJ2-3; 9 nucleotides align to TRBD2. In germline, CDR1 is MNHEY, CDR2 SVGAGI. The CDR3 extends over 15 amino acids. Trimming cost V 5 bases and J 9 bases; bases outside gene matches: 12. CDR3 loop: CASSKSPLAGPTQYF. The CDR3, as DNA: TGTGCCAGCAGTAAAAGTCCGCTAGCGGGACCGACGCAGTATTTT.